What follows are 10 T cell receptor beta chains derived from one specimen sequenced in a study of post-analysis software for immune sequencing data. Unique molecular identifiers tagged the TCR beta cDNA libraries. TCRdb independently ran MiXCR on the PCR reads; one entry per CDR3 protein. The top ten hold 4.6% of the sample, which has about 810,000 distinct CDR3 sequences, roughly 58% seen once. No antigen has been identified for these receptors. Findings and limits, study-wide: Relative to controls, patients had about 5 TRBV segments at higher frequency, with TRBV5-6, TRBV5-1 and TRBV20-1 among these.

Sequenced input: blood. The origin of the receptors is a girl aged 10 to 17 with multiple sclerosis.

This clonotype appeared a single time. The genes are TRBV7-2 and TRBJ2-1, with no clear D. V lost 4 bases, J lost 0 bases, and 10 bases lay in between. Germline V gives CDR1 SGHTA, CDR2 FQGNSA. The CDR3 covers 15 residues. The DNA of the CDR3 is TGTGCCAGCAGCTCACAGATAATCTCCTACAATGAGCAGTTCTTC. Amino acid sequence: CASSSQIISYNEQFF.

The V call is TRBV7-9, the J call TRBJ1-2; no definite D call. This CDR3 spans 13 amino acids. Trimming left V 1 base short and J 8 bases short, with 11 bases between. The germline CDR1 and CDR2 sequences are SEHNR and FQNEAQ (reference sequence). CDR3 residues: CASSLDYGGGYTF. The CDR3 nucleotides read TGTGCCAGCAGCTTAGATTATGGCGGCGGCTACACCTTC.

The chain uses TRBV30 and TRBJ1-2, with D unclear. CDR3 length: 14 residues. The ends were cut back, 0 bases at V and 8 bases at J, with 16 bases in the middle. In germline, CDR1 is GTSNPN, CDR2 SVGIG (reference sequence). The CDR3 spells CAWSVRGGMWGYTF. The DNA of the CDR3 is TGTGCCTGGAGTGTACGAGGAGGGATGTGGGGCTACACCTTC.

The rearrangement links TRBV28 to TRBJ1-2; no definite D call. The CDR3 consists of 12 residues. Looked up from germline, CDR1 is MDHEN and CDR2 is SYDVKM. Between the trimmed V and J ends, which lost 1 base and 7 bases, there was a span of 7 bases. The CDR3 coding sequence is TGTGCCAGCAGTTTATCCCATCCTGGCTACACCTTC. Translated: CASSLSHPGYTF.

The V call is TRBV6-6, the J call TRBJ2-3; 8 positions agree with TRBD2. V lost 3 bases to trimming and J lost 5 bases; unmatched junction nucleotides: 4. Germline assignment: CDR1 MNHNY and CDR2 SVGAGI (reference sequence). This CDR3 contains 14 residues. CDR3 sequence reads: CASSYLGGVDTQYF. The CDR3 nucleotides read TGTGCCAGCAGTTATCTCGGGGGGGTAGATACGCAGTATTTT.

This clonotype was observed a handful of times. The chain carries TRBV7-9 and TRBJ2-7; 7 bases match TRBD1. The CDR3 consists of 16 residues. The germline V gene encodes CDR1 SEHNR and CDR2 FQNEAQ (reference sequence). J lost 2 bases, V lost 4 bases, and 11 bases had no gene match. The CDR3 DNA sequence: TGTGCCAGCAGCTCCCTTACCACGGGGACAGCCTACGAGCAGTACTTC. This sequence encodes CASSSLTTGTAYEQYF.

This clonotype has just one count. J is TRBJ2-1 and V is TRBV2; D ambiguous. V was trimmed by 2 bases and J by 4 bases, leaving 3 bases between them. CDR3 size: 12 residues. Germline V gene lookup returns CDR1 SNHLY and CDR2 FYNNEI. The CDR3, as DNA: TGTGCCAGCAGTGAAAAGTACAATGAGCAGTTCTTC. The encoded protein is CASSEKYNEQFF. Variable domain in full (rest from reference TRBV2 and TRBJ2-1): EPEVTQTPSHQVTQMGQEVILRCVPISNHLYFYWYRQILGQKVEFLVSFYNNEISEKSEIFDDQFSVERPDGSNFTLKIRSTKLEDSAMYFCASSEKYNEQFFGPGTRLTVL.

The J gene is TRBJ2-1, the V gene TRBV7-2, with 12 bases lining up with TRBD1. CDR3 length: 16 amino acids. Germline-derived CDR1 and CDR2 are SGHTA and FQGNSA. V dropped 1 base and J dropped 6; count of bases not matched to a gene: 4. The CDR3 spells CASSLVGTGGGNEQFF. The CDR3 DNA is TGTGCCAGCAGCTTAGTTGGGACAGGGGGCGGCAATGAGCAGTTCTTC.

This chain connects TRBV3-1 to TRBJ2-3; 9 nucleotides line up with TRBD2. The CDR3 runs 17 residues. J gave up 5 bases and V 0 bases, and 9 bases lay outside the gene matches. CDR1 is LGHDT, CDR2 YNNKEL, per germline (reference sequence). The CDR3 coding sequence is TGTGCCAGCAGCCAAGAAGTTCGCGGGAGGGCCGGAGATACGCAGTATTTT. This translates into CASSQEVRGRAGDTQYF.

The rearrangement joins TRBV29-1 to TRBJ2-1; TRBD2 aligns across 8 bases. The CDR3 sequence is 14 residues long. V trimming: 3 bases; J trimming: 10 bases; junction bases outside the gene matches: 11. Germline V gene lookup returns CDR1 SQVTM and CDR2 ANQGSEA. CDR3 nucleotide sequence: TGCAGCGTTGATAATAGCGGGAACTTTGGGGAGCAGTTCTTC. Translation: CSVDNSGNFGEQFF.